The following is a T cell receptor (beta chain) sequence with its context. The sample is drawn from a study of T cells in Graves' hyperthyroidism and ophthalmopathy. Newly diagnosed patients aged 18 to 65 had hyperthyroidism of under 2 months' duration. Diagnoses rested on clinical symptoms, serum thyroxine and TRAb, thyroid ultrasound and orbital computed tomography. Amplification yielded TCR beta CDR3 regions, with RNA transcripts as the source. Using the HTBI primer set, a first-round RT-PCR was run on the TCR CDR3. TCRdb used MiXCR to reprocess the multiplex PCR reads, holding one entry per CDR3 protein. Found here are some 740,000 distinct CDR3 sequences, 14% of them singletons; the top ten hold about 10%. The ends were cut back, 4 bases at V and 2 bases at J, with 7 bases in the middle. Germline CDR1 is MNHEY and CDR2 is SMNVEV (reference sequence). This CDR3 is 13 amino acids long.

Sequencing was carried out using blood. This TCR was recovered from a woman younger than 30 with Graves' hyperthyroidism. The genes are TRBV27 and TRBJ2-3; D gene unclear. The CDR3 protein is CASSSPNTDTQYF. The CDR3 nucleotides are TGTGCCAGCAGTTCACCGAACACAGATACGCAGTATTTT.